This T cell receptor beta chain is drawn from a study of regulatory T cells in long-lasting Graves disease. The study's findings and limits: Among samples with persistent disease, TRBV28, TRBJ1-2 and TRBJ2-5 were favored. Whereas new patients shared 966 public clonotypes, persistent patients shared more, at under 3,500. A reduction in accuracy may have resulted from the small sample size.

Time point: persistent/refractory GD, antithyroid drugs over 5 years with positive TRAb. PBMC RNA served as the TCR library source. Staff took 7.5 to 9.5 milliliters of peripheral blood and put it into EDTA tubes. About this clonotype itself: Its specificity is unknown.

The V and J ends lost 5 bases and 0 bases respectively, with 10 bases between them. The CDR3 length is 13 residues. Per the germline V gene, CDR1 is DFQATT and CDR2 is SNEGSKA (reference sequence). Libraries of TCR beta came from iRepertoire HTBI primers plus Arm-PCR of CDR3 regions. TCRdb fed the multiplex PCR reads into MiXCR, producing one record per CDR3 protein. The data contain hundreds of thousands of distinct CDR3 sequences, around 30% of them seen just once; the ten biggest clones take up roughly 40%. This material consisted of peripheral blood mononuclear cells (PBMCs), taken when the disease was refractory, from a patient treated with antithyroid drugs. The chain joins TRBV20-1 to TRBJ2-5; weak D call: TRBD1 (6 bases). The clonotype comes from a female donor with Graves disease. The CDR3 spells CSARDRYQETQYF. The DNA of the CDR3 is TGCAGTGCTCGCGACAGGTACCAAGAGACCCAGTACTTC.